A selection of T cell receptor beta chains follows, all from one sample in a study of identical twins. Using its own MiXCR run on the 5' RACE reads, TCRdb lists one record per CDR3 protein. The sample gives hundreds of thousands of distinct CDR3 sequences, about 20% of which show up once; around 12% is in the top ten. Another study also made use of these data, one on T cells expressing NK-cell markers.

Sequenced: PBMCs. The receptor set was obtained from a woman aged 18 to 35 in good health. Both conserved end residues are trimmed from each CDR3.

v_gene	j_gene	len	CDR3aa
TRBV20-1	TRBJ1-1	12	SALRDRGGPEAF
TRBV5-1	TRBJ1-3	14	ASSPAGVGSGNTIY
TRBV20-1	TRBJ2-7	10	SASGDSYEQY
TRBV20-1	TRBJ2-7	12	SARPPALRGEQY
TRBV4-3	TRBJ2-1	16	ASSQINFGGSSYNEQF
TRBV19	TRBJ2-4	13	ASSVRTGSKNIQY
TRBV5-1	TRBJ2-5	14	ASSPWGLAVQETQY
TRBV5-1	TRBJ2-7	12	ASSLGTAYYEQY
TRBV7-9	TRBJ1-2	6	ASTQGL
TRBV5-1	TRBJ2-2	14	ASRSPERGGTGELF
TRBV12-3/TRBV12-4	TRBJ2-7	12	ASSWGTRTYEQY
TRBV5-1	TRBJ2-7	12	ASNYGQPSYEQY
TRBV5-1	TRBJ2-3	12	ASSFGGQTNTQY
TRBV7-2	TRBJ1-5	13	ASSSNRAGYQPQH
TRBV12-3/TRBV12-4	TRBJ2-2	13	ASSPGRTQAGELF
TRBV10-3	TRBJ1-4	13	AISANQATNEKLF
TRBV11-2	TRBJ2-3	13	ASSLVSLLADTQY
TRBV12-3/TRBV12-4	TRBJ2-5	10	ATSGRGETQY
TRBV9	TRBJ1-5	13	ASSDTGDPNQPQH
TRBV9	TRBJ1-2	13	ASSVASGTVYGYT
TRBV20-1	TRBJ1-6	12	SAGLQGYNSPLH
TRBV10-3	TRBJ2-5	10	AISERRETQY
TRBV4-3	TRBJ2-1	12	ASSQGQYNNEQF
TRBV5-1	TRBJ1-6	13	ASSWGQGRNSPLH
TRBV7-8	TRBJ1-5	12	ASRLGATNQPQH
TRBV5-1	TRBJ2-3	16	ASSALSGSKSSTDTQY
TRBV7-9	TRBJ2-1	12	ASSLEGRNNEQF
TRBV29-1	TRBJ2-3	11	SVEVRSTDTQY
TRBV7-9	TRBJ2-3	11	ASRGGNPNTQY
TRBV11-3	TRBJ2-3	13	ASSPLAAGGRTQY
TRBV5-1	TRBJ2-1	10	ASSMIQGEQF
TRBV7-9	TRBJ2-7	9	ASSLGRTGY
TRBV5-1	TRBJ2-7	17	ASSLGIGGGPPSSYEQY
TRBV15	TRBJ2-1	10	ATSTRGTEQF
TRBV18	TRBJ2-1	13	ASSPVGGPSNEQF
TRBV20-1	TRBJ2-1	13	SARAIGLDYNEQF
TRBV7-2	TRBJ2-2	12	ASSPVGSTGELF
TRBV27	TRBJ1-1	9	ASRTRAEAF
TRBV6-1	TRBJ2-6	14	ASTYAGVSGANVLT
TRBV10-3	TRBJ2-1	12	ATSRGIGYNEQF
TRBV7-8	TRBJ2-1	13	ASSSREKVYNEQF
TRBV6-2/TRBV6-3	TRBJ2-1	13	ASSYLGLAANEQF
TRBV5-1	TRBJ1-4	13	ASSLAGVYGEKLF
TRBV20-1	TRBJ2-7	11	SALRSGGYEQY
TRBV12-5	TRBJ2-2	11	ASERELSGELF
TRBV6-1	TRBJ2-6	13	ASSVLVSGANVLT